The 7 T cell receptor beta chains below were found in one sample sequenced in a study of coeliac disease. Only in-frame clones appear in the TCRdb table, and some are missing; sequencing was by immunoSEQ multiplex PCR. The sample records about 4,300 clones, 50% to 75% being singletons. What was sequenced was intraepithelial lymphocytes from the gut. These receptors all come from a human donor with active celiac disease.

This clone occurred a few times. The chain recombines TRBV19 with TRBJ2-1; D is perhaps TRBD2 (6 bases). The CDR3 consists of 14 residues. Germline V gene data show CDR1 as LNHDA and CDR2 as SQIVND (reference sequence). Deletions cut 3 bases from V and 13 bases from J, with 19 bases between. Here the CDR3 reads CASSIVGGGGNQFF. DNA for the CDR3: TGTGCCAGTAGTATCGTCGGCGGCGGAGGGAATCAGTTCTTC.

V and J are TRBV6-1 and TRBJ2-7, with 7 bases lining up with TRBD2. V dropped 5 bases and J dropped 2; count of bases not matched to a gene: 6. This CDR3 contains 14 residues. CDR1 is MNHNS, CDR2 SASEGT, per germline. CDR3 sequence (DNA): TGTGCCAGCAGTTGGGCTAGCGGAACCTACGAGCAGTACTTC. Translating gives CASSWASGTYEQYF.

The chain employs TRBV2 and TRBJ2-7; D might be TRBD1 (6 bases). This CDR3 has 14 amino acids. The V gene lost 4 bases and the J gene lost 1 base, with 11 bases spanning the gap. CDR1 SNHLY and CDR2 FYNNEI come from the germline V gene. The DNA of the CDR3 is TGTGCCAGCAGTGGGACAGCACGTTCCTACGAGCAGTACTTC. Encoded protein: CASSGTARSYEQYF.

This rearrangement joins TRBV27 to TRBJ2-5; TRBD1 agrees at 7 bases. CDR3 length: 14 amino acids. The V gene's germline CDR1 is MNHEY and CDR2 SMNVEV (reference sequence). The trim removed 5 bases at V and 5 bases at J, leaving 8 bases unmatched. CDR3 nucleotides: TGTGCCAGCAGTGGACAGGTTTTGGGTGAGACCCAGTACTTC. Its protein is CASSGQVLGETQYF.

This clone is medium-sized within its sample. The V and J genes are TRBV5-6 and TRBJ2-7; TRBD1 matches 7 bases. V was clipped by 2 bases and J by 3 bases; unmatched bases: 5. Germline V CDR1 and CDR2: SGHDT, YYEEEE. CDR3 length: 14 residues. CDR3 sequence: CASSFGDSDYEQYF. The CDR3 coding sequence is TGTGCCAGCAGCTTCGGGGACAGCGACTACGAGCAGTACTTC.

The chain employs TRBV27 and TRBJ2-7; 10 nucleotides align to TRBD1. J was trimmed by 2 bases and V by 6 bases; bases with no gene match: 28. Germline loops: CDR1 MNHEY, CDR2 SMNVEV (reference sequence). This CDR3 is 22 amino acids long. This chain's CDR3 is CASSDTTILGTGVWGNPYEQYF. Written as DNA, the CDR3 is TGTGCCAGCAGCGATACGACTATACTAGGGACAGGGGTTTGGGGGAACCCCTACGAGCAGTACTTC.

CDR3 sequence (DNA): TGTGCCAGTAGTTCGAGGACAGGGGAGAACTATGGCTACACCTTC. It specifies CASSSRTGENYGYTF. The genes are TRBV19 and TRBJ1-2, with TRBD1 identical over 9 bases. V was clipped by 5 bases and J by 2 bases; unmatched bases: 6. CDR3 length: 15 amino acids. The germline V gene has CDR1 LNHDA and CDR2 SQIVND (reference sequence).